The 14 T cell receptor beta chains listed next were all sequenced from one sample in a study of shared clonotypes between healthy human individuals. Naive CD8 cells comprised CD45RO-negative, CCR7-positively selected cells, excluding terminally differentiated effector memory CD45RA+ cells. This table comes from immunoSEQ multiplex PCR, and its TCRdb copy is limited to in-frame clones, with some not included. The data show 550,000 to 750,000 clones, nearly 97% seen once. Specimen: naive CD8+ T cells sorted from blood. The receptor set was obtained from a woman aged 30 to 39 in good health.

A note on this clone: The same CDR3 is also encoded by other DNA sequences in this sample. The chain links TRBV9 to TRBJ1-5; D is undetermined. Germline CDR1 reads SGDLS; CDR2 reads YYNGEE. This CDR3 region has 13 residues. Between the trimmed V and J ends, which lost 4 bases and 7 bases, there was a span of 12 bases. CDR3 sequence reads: CASSLGIGQPQHF. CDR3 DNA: TGTGCCAGCAGCTTAGGTATTGGACAGCCCCAGCATTTT.

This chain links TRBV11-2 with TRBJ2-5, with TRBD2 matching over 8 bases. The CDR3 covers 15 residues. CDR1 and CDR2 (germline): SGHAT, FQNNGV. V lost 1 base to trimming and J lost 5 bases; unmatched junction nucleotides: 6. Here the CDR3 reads CASSLVGGRRETQYF. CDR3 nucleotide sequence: TGTGCCAGCAGCTTAGTCGGCGGGAGGAGGGAGACCCAGTACTTC.

This CDR3 is CASSSTQGGHFLTQYF. In DNA form, the CDR3 reads TGTGCCAGCAGTTCCACACAGGGGGGACATTTTTTGACCCAGTACTTC. The genes are TRBV28 and TRBJ2-5, with 8 nucleotides matching TRBD1. Trimming removed 4 bases from V and 7 bases from J; junction bases left unmatched: 14. Germline V gives CDR1 MDHEN, CDR2 SYDVKM. The CDR3 consists of 16 residues.

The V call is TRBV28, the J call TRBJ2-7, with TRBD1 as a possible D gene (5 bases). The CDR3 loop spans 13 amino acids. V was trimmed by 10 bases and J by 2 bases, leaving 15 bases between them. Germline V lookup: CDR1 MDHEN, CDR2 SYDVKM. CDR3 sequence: CATDSEIPYEQYF. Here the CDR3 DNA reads TGTGCCACAGACAGCGAAATCCCCTACGAGCAGTACTTC.

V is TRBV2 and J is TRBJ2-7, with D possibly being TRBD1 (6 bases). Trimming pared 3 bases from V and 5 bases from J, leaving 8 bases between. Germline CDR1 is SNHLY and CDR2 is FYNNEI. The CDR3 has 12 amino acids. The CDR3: CASSDRGDEQYF. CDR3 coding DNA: TGTGCCAGCAGTGACAGGGGCGACGAGCAGTACTTC.

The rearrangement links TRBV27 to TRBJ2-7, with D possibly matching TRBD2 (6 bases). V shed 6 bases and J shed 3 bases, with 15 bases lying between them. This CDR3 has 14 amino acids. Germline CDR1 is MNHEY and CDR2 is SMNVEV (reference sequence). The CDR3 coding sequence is TGTGCCAGCAGCAACCCAGCGGGCGACTACGAGCAGTACTTC. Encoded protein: CASSNPAGDYEQYF.

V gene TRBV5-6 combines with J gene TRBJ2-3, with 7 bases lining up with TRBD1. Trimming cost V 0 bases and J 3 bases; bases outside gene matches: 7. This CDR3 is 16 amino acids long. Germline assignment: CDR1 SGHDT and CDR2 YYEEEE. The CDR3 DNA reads TGTGCCAGCAGCTTGGAAGGGGGCTACGAAACAGATACGCAGTATTTT. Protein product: CASSLEGGYETDTQYF.

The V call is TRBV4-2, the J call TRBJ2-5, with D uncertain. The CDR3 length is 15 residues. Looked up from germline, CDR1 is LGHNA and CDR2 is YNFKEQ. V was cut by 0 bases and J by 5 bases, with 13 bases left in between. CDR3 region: CASSQEGRATETQYF. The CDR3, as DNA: TGTGCCAGCAGCCAAGAGGGTAGGGCTACGGAGACCCAGTACTTC.

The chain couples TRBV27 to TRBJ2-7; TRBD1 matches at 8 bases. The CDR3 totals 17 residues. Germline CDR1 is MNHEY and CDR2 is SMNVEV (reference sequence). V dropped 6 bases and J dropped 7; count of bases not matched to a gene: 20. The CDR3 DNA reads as TGTGCCAGCAGCTACATTTCCGGGACAGGAATCACCCGAGAGCAGTACTTC. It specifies CASSYISGTGITREQYF.

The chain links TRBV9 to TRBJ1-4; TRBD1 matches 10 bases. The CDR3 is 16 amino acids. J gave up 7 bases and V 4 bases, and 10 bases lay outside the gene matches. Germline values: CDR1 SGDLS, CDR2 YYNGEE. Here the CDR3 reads CASSTTGGSAPEKLFF. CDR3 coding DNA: TGTGCCAGCAGCACGACAGGGGGCTCTGCCCCTGAAAAACTGTTTTTT.

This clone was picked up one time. Here the CDR3 DNA reads TGTGCCACCGTTAGCGGGAGCGGTGGGGAGCTGTTTTTT. Translation gives CATVSGSGGELFF. The chain is built from TRBV15 and TRBJ2-2, with TRBD2 identical over 9 bases. This CDR3 has 13 residues. V lost 8 bases and J lost 8; bases outside the gene matches: 6. The germline V gene has CDR1 LNHNV and CDR2 YYDKDF (reference sequence).

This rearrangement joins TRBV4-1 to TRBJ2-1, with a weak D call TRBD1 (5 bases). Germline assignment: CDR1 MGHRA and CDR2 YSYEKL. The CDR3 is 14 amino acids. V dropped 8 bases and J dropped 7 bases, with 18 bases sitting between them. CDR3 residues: CASALGQGFNEQFF. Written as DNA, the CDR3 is TGCGCCAGCGCCCTTGGACAAGGGTTTAATGAGCAGTTCTTC.

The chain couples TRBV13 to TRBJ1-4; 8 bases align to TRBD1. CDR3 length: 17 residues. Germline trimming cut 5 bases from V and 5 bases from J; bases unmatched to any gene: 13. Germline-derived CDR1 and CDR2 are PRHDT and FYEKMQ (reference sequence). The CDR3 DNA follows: TGTGCCAGCAGCCAAGACAGGGGCCCCCCTTTGAATGAAAAACTGTTTTTT. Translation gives CASSQDRGPPLNEKLFF.

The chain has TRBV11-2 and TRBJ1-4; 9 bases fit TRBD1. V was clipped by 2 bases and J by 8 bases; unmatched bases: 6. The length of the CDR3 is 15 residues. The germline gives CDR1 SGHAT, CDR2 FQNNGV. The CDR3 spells CASSLSGQGGEKLFF. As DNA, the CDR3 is TGTGCCAGCAGCTTATCGGGACAGGGAGGAGAAAAACTGTTTTTT.